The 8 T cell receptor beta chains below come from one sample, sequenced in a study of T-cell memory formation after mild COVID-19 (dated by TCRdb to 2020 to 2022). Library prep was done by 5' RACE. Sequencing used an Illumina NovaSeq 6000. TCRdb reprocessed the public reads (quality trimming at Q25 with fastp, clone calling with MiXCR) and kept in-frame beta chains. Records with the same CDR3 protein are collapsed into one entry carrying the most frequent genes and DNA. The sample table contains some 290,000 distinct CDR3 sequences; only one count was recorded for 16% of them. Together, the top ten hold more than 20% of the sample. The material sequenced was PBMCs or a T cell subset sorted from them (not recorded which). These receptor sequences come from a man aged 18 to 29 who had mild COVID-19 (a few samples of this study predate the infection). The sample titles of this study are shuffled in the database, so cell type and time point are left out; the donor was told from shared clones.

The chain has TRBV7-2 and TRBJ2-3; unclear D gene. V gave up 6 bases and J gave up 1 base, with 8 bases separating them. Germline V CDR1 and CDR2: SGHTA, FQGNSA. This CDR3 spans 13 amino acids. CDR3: CASRPVGTDTQYF. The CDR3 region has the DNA TGTGCCAGCAGACCGGTGGGCACAGATACGCAGTATTTT.

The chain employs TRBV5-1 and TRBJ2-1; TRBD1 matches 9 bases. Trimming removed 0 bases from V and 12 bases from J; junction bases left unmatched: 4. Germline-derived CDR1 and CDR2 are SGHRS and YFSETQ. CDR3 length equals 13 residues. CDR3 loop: CASSLDRGPRQFF. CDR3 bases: TGCGCCAGCAGCTTGGACAGGGGGCCGAGGCAGTTCTTC.

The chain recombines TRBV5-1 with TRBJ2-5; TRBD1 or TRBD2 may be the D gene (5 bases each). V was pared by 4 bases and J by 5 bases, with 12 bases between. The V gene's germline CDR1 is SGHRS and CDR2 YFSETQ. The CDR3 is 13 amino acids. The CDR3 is CASSQREGETQYF. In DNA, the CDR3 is TGCGCCAGCAGCCAACGAGAGGGGGAGACCCAGTACTTC.

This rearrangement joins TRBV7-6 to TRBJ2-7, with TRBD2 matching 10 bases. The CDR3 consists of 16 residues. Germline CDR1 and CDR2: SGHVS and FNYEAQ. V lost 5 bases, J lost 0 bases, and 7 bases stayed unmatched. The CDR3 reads CASSPKAGGSSYEQYV. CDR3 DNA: TGTGCCAGCAGCCCCAAAGCGGGGGGGAGCTCCTACGAGCAGTACGTC.

CDR3 coding DNA: TGTGCCAGCACCGGCAGGTTCTCCTACAATGAGCAGTTCTTC. Protein sequence: CASTGRFSYNEQFF. The chain has TRBV6-6 and TRBJ2-1, with no clear D. CDR3 length: 14 residues. From germline, CDR1 is MNHNY and CDR2 SVGAGI (reference sequence). V gave up 7 bases and J gave up 0 bases, with 10 bases separating them.

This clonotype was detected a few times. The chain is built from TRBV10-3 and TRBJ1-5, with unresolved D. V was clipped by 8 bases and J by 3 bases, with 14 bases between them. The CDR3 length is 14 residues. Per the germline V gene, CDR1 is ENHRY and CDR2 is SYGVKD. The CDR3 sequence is CAIGKGEANQPQHF. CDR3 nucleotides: TGTGCCATCGGCAAGGGAGAAGCCAATCAGCCCCAGCATTTT.

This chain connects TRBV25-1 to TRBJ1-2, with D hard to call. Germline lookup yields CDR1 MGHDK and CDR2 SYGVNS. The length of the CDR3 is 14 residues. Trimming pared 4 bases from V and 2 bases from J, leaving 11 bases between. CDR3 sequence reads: CASSVGSQNYGYTF. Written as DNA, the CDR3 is TGTGCCAGCAGTGTGGGTAGTCAAAACTATGGCTACACCTTC.

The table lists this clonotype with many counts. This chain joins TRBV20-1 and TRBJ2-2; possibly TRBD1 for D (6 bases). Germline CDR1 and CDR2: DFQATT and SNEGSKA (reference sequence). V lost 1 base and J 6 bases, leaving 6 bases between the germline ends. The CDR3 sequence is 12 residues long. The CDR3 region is CSARGGPGELFF. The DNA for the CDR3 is TGCAGTGCTAGAGGGGGGCCCGGGGAGCTGTTTTTT.